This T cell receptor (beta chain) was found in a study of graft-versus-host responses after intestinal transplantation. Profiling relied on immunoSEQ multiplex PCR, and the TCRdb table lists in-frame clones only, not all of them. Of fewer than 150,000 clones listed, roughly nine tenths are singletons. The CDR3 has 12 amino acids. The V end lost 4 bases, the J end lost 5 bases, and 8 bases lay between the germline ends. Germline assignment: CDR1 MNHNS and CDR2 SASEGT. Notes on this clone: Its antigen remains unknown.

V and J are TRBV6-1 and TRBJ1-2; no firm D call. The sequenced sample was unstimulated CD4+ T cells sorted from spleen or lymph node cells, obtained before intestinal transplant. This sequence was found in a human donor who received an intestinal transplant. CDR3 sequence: CASSGLGYGYTF. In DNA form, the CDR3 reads TGTGCCAGCAGTGGATTAGGGTATGGCTACACCTTC.